These 9 T cell receptor beta chains share one sample of origin, sequenced in a study of neurological immune-mediated disorders. TCRdb re-derived calls from the 5' RACE reads in MiXCR, one entry per CDR3 protein. Among 14,000 or so distinct CDR3 sequences, 8% to 13% were seen once, and the ten largest hold 24%. The sample was PBMCs. The source is a woman aged 40 to 50 in good health.

The table lists this clonotype with many counts. The chain links TRBV4-2 to TRBJ2-3; 8 bases line up with TRBD2. CDR1 is LGHNA, CDR2 YNFKEQ, per germline. CDR3 length equals 15 residues. V shed 1 base, J shed 5 bases, and the junction held 5 bases outside the gene matches. The CDR3 sequence is CASSQGGLAGDTQYF. The CDR3 DNA sequence: TGTGCCAGCAGCCAAGGCGGTCTAGCGGGAGATACGCAGTATTTT.

There are many counts of this clonotype. This chain links TRBV12-3 or TRBV12-4 with TRBJ2-1; D unclear. The CDR3 spans 16 residues. Trimming took off 0 bases at V and 2 bases at J, with 11 bases between the two ends. The CDR3 coding sequence is TGTGCCAGCAGTTTAGCTACCCCGCTTCCCTACAATGAGCAGTTCTTC. Encoded protein: CASSLATPLPYNEQFF.

This clonotype showed up many times. The chain couples TRBV20-1 to TRBJ1-5, with TRBD1 matching over 7 bases. Germline V gene lookup returns CDR1 DFQATT and CDR2 SNEGSKA (reference sequence). V was pared by 1 base and J by 4 bases, with 10 bases of the junction left unmatched. The CDR3 is 16 residues long. The CDR3 here is CSARGHTGVRNQPQHF. The CDR3 coding sequence is TGCAGTGCTAGAGGGCATACAGGGGTGAGAAATCAGCCCCAGCATTTT.

This clonotype was picked up many times. The rearrangement links TRBV20-1 to TRBJ2-2; D is unclear. The CDR3 consists of 13 residues. Per the germline V gene, CDR1 is DFQATT and CDR2 is SNEGSKA (reference sequence). Trimming cost V 4 bases and J 0 bases, with 6 bases left between them. Here the CDR3 reads CSATDANTGELFF. DNA of the CDR3: TGCAGTGCTACGGACGCGAACACCGGGGAGCTGTTTTTT.

This clonotype was detected ten times or more. This sequence joins TRBV15 and TRBJ2-4, with a tentative D call TRBD1 (5 bases). From germline, CDR1 is LNHNV and CDR2 YYDKDF (reference sequence). V was cut by 6 bases and J by 3 bases, with 15 bases left in between. CDR3 length equals 15 residues. CDR3 loop: CATRNTGVDKNIQYF. The DNA for the CDR3 is TGTGCCACCAGGAATACAGGAGTTGACAAAAACATTCAGTACTTC.

This clonotype occurred many times. The chain joins TRBV9 to TRBJ2-1, with D tentatively TRBD2 (6 bases). Germline V CDR1 and CDR2: SGDLS, YYNGEE. The CDR3 has 18 residues. Trimming removed 4 bases at V and 0 bases at J, with 20 bases between. The CDR3 region has the DNA TGTGCCAGCAGCTCAAAGGGACGGGGAGGAAGCTCCTACAATGAGCAGTTCTTC. Translation gives CASSSKGRGGSSYNEQFF.

This clonotype was counted at least ten times. The rearrangement uses TRBV4-2 and TRBJ2-1; perhaps TRBD2 as D (7 bases). CDR3 length: 17 amino acids. CDR1 and CDR2 (germline): LGHNA, YNFKEQ. V lost 1 base, J lost 4 bases, and 17 bases lay in between. As DNA, the CDR3 is TGTGCCAGCAGCCAAGGGGGGGGGGGCTCAACTTACAATGAGCAGTTCTTC. Translating it yields CASSQGGGGSTYNEQFF.

Many counts were recorded for this clonotype. The chain couples TRBV20-1 to TRBJ1-6; the D is unclear. Trimming removed 2 bases from V and 10 bases from J, with 15 bases in between. This CDR3 spans 14 amino acids. Germline V gene data show CDR1 as DFQATT and CDR2 as SNEGSKA (reference sequence). The CDR3 spells CSARFVGLGSPLHF. The DNA for the CDR3 is TGCAGTGCTAGATTTGTGGGTTTGGGATCACCCCTCCACTTT.

This clonotype occurred once. Just one base apart from a much larger clone, this may be a read error. The chain has TRBV19 and TRBJ2-5; D is tentatively TRBD1 or TRBD2 (5 bases each). Germline-derived CDR1 and CDR2 are LNHDA and SQIVND (reference sequence). The length of the CDR3 is 13 residues. This chain's CDR3 is CASGIGGGSTQYF. The CDR3 DNA sequence: TGTGCCAGTGGTATTGGGGGTGGGAGCACCCAGTACTTC.